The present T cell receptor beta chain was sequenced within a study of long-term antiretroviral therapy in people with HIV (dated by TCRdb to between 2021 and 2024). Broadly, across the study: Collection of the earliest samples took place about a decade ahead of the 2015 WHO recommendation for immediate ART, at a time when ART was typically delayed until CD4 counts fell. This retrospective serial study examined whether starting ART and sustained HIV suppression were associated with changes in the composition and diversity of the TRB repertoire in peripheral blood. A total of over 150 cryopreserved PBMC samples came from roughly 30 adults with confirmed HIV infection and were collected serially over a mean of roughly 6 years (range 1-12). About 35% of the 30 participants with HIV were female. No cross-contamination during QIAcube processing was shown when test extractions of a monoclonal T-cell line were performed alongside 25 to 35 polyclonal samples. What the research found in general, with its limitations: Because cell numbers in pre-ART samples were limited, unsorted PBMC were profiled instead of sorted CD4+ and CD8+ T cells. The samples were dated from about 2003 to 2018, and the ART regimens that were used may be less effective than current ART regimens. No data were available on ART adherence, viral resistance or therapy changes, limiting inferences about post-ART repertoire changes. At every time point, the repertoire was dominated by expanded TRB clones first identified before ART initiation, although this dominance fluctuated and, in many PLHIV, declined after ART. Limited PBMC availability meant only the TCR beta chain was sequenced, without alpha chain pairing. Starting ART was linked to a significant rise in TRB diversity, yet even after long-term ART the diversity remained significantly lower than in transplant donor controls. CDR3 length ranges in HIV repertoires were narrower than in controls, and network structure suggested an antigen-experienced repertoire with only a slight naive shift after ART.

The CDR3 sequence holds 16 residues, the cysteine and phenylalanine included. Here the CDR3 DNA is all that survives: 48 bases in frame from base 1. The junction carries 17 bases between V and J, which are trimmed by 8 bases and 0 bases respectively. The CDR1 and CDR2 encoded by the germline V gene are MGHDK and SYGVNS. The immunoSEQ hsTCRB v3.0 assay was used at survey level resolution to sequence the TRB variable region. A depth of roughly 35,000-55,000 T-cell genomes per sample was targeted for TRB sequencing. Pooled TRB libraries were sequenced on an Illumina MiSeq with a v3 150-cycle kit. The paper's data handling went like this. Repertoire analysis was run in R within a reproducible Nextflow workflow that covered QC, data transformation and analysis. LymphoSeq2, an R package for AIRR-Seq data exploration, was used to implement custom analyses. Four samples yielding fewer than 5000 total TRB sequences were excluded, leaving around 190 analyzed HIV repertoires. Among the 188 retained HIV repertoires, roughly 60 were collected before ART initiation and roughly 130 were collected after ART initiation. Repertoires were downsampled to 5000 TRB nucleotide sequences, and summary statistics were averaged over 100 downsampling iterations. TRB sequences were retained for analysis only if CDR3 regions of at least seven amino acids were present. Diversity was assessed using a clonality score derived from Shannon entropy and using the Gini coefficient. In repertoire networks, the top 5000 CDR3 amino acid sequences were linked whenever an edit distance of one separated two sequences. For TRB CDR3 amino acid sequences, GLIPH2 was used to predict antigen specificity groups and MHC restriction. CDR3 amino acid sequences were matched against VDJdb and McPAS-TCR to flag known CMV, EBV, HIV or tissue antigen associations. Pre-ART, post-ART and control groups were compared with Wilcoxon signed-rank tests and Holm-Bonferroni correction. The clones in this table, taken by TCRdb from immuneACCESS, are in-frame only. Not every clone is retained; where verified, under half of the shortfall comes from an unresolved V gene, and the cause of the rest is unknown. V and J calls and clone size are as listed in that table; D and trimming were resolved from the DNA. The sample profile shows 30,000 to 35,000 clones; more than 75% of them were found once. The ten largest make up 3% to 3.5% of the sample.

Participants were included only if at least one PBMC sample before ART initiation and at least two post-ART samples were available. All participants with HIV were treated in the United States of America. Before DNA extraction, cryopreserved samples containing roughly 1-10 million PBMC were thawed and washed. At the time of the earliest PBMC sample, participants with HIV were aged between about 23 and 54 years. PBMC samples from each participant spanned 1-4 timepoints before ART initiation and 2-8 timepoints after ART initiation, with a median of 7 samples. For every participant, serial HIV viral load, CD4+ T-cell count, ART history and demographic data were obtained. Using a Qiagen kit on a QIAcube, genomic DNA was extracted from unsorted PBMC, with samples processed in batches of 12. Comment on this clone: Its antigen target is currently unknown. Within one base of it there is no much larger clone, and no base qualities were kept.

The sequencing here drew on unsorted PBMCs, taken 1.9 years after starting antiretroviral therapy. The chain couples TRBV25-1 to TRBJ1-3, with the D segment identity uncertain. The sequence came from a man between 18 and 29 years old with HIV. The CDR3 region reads CASPAGITSSGNTIYF. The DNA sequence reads TGTGCCAGCCCCGCGGGGATCACCAGCTCTGGAAACACCATATATTTT. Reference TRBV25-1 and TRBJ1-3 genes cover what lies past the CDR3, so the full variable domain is EADIYQTPRYLVIGTGKKITLECSQTMGHDKMYWYQQDPGMELHLIHYSYGVNSTEKGDLSSESTVSRIRTEHFPLTLESARPSHTSQYLCASPAGITSSGNTIYFGEGSWLTVV.